Described below is a single T cell receptor beta chain sequence and its context. The data derive from a study of regulatory T cells in long-lasting Graves disease. TCR beta libraries were built with iRepertoire HTBI primers and Arm-PCR of CDR3 regions. In TCRdb, the multiplex PCR reads were re-called with MiXCR into one record per CDR3 protein. There are a few hundred thousand distinct CDR3 sequences in the sample; around 23% occur only once, and roughly a quarter lies in the top ten. The CDR3 is 12 residues long. V was clipped by 8 bases and J by 4 bases, with 12 bases between them. Looked up from germline, CDR1 is MNHEY and CDR2 is SMNVEV (reference sequence). Time point here: persistent/refractory GD, antithyroid drugs over 5 years with positive TRAb. Generation of the TCR library employed RNA extracted from PBMCs.

This chain connects TRBV27 to TRBJ2-7; tentative D call: TRBD1 (5 bases). The receptor was derived from a woman aged 40 to 49 with Graves disease. Sequencing was performed on peripheral blood mononuclear cells (PBMCs), taken when the disease was refractory, from a patient treated with antithyroid drugs. As DNA, the CDR3 is TGTGCCAGCGGAGTGCAGGGTTACGAGCAGTACTTC. Encoded protein: CASGVQGYEQYF.